Below, 16 T cell receptor beta chains from the same sample are listed, as sequenced in a study of technical replicates of blood from several donors. Sequencing was performed with immunoSEQ multiplex PCR; in TCRdb, only in-frame clones are kept and a portion is missing. The repertoire has 70,000 to 85,000 clones, approximately 92% of them found once; the top ten carry less than 0.5%. The sample was T cells isolated from PBMCs. The source of these receptors is a human donor in good health.

The genes are TRBV9 and TRBJ1-2; D possibly corresponds to TRBD1 (5 bases). Per germline, CDR1 SGDLS and CDR2 YYNGEE. The V gene lost 4 bases and the J gene lost 4 bases, with 20 bases spanning the gap. This CDR3 is 16 amino acids long. CDR3 DNA sequence: TGTGCCAGCAGCTTAAAATCGGGACTCACGGGCTATGGCTACACCTTC. Protein: CASSLKSGLTGYGYTF.

This chain joins TRBV28 and TRBJ1-1; D is undetermined. This CDR3 region has 12 residues. The V and J ends lost 3 bases and 1 base respectively, with 3 bases between them. Germline V lookup: CDR1 MDHEN, CDR2 SYDVKM. The chain's CDR3 is CASSFQNTEAFF. The CDR3 bases are TGTGCCAGCAGTTTTCAGAACACTGAAGCTTTCTTT.

This clone showed up just once. This chain connects TRBV9 to TRBJ2-7; 9 nucleotides align to TRBD2. The CDR3 is made up of 15 amino acids. Trimming took 3 bases from V and 4 from J; bases not matched to a gene: 8. Germline V CDR1 and CDR2: SGDLS, YYNGEE. CDR3 bases: TGTGCCAGCAGCGCGATAGCGGGAGAAGGTTACGAGCAGTACTTC. It encodes CASSAIAGEGYEQYF.

V is TRBV7-2 and J is TRBJ2-7; no definite D call. Germline V CDR1 and CDR2: SGHTA, FQGNSA. CDR3 length equals 14 residues. V lost 5 bases and J 0 bases, leaving 11 bases between the germline ends. The DNA of the CDR3 is TGTGCCAGCAGCGCTTTCAGTACCTCCTACGAGCAGTACTTC. Translating it yields CASSAFSTSYEQYF.

The chain employs TRBV5-5 and TRBJ1-2; the D is unclear. The germline CDR1 and CDR2 sequences are SGHKS and YYEKEE (reference sequence). The V gene lost 1 base and the J gene lost 8 bases, with 12 bases spanning the gap. CDR3 size: 13 residues. CDR3 nucleotides: TGTGCCAGCAGCTTGTTTGCCCCAGAAGGCTACACCTTC. Translation gives CASSLFAPEGYTF.

The chain combines TRBV5-1 with TRBJ2-1; D is ambiguous. Germline values: CDR1 SGHRS, CDR2 YFSETQ. Trimming cost V 4 bases and J 0 bases, with 8 bases left between them. This CDR3 is built from 14 residues. CDR3 sequence (DNA): TGCGCCAGCAGCCCGGTTAGCTCCTACAATGAGCAGTTCTTC. Residues: CASSPVSSYNEQFF.

This chain joins TRBV2 and TRBJ1-4; D perhaps matches TRBD1 (5 bases). The CDR3 is 16 amino acids. Deletions cut 5 bases from V and 1 base from J, with 14 bases between. CDR1 is SNHLY, CDR2 FYNNEI, per germline. The CDR3 sequence: CASSYAGGGTNEKLFF. CDR3 nucleotide sequence: TGTGCCAGCAGTTATGCCGGCGGGGGAACTAATGAAAAACTGTTTTTT.

The sample holds a few counts of this clone. The chain is built from TRBV7-9 and TRBJ1-5, with D unclear. Deletions cut 1 base from V and 5 bases from J, with 3 bases between. This CDR3 comprises 12 residues. The germline CDR1 and CDR2 sequences are SEHNR and FQNEAQ (reference sequence). CDR3 sequence (DNA): TGTGCCAGCAGCTTAGGCGATCAGCCCCAGCATTTT. Translation gives CASSLGDQPQHF. The full variable domain, in which reference TRBV7-9 and TRBJ1-5 provide the parts outside the CDR3, is DTGVSQNPRHKITKRGQNVTFRCDPISEHNRLYWYRQTLGQGPEFLTYFQNEAQLEKSRLLSDRFSAERPKGSFSTLEIQRTEQGDSAMYLCASSLGDQPQHFGDGTRLSIL.

This clone has more than one count but fewer than ten. This chain connects TRBV5-5 to TRBJ2-2; D perhaps matches TRBD2 (5 bases). The CDR3 is 13 residues long. CDR1 is SGHKS and CDR2 is YYEKEE in the germline V gene (reference sequence). V was pared by 4 bases and J by 7 bases, with 11 bases between. The CDR3 here is CASSALVNGELFF. CDR3 sequence (DNA): TGTGCCAGCAGCGCACTAGTAAACGGGGAGCTGTTTTTT.

The chain carries TRBV27 and TRBJ1-1; TRBD1 agrees at 7 bases. Trimming removed 8 bases from V and 1 base from J; junction bases left unmatched: 4. Germline V gene sequence: CDR1 MNHEY, CDR2 SMNVEV (reference sequence). There are 13 residues in the CDR3. DNA for the CDR3: TGTGCCAGCCTAAACAGGGGGAACACTGAAGCTTTCTTT. It is translated as CASLNRGNTEAFF.

V is TRBV4-1 and J is TRBJ2-7; perhaps TRBD1 as D (6 bases). CDR3 length equals 15 residues. Trimming removed 0 bases at V and 7 bases at J, with 16 bases between. The V gene's germline CDR1 is MGHRA and CDR2 YSYEKL. CDR3 nucleotides: TGCGCCAGCAGCCAAGATCAGGGGTTCTACTGGGAGCAGTACTTC. This sequence encodes CASSQDQGFYWEQYF.

The chain couples TRBV4-3 to TRBJ2-6; D is ambiguous. V gave up 0 bases and J gave up 0 bases, with 6 bases separating them. In germline, CDR1 is LGHNA, CDR2 YSLEER. The CDR3 loop spans 16 amino acids. The CDR3 is CASSQDVGSGANVLTF. CDR3 in DNA: TGCGCCAGCAGCCAAGACGTCGGCTCTGGGGCCAACGTCCTGACTTTC.

V gene TRBV2 combines with J gene TRBJ2-1; the match to TRBD2 covers 10 bases. The CDR3 has 16 residues. The germline V gene encodes CDR1 SNHLY and CDR2 FYNNEI. V was pared by 6 bases and J by 8 bases, with 13 bases of the junction left unmatched. In DNA form, the CDR3 reads TGTGCCAGCAGGACCCCTACTAGCGGGATTATCGATGAGCAGTTCTTC. It encodes CASRTPTSGIIDEQFF.

The V call is TRBV5-7, the J call TRBJ2-7, with D possibly TRBD1 on 6 matching bases. TRBV5-7 is an open reading frame whose function is uncertain. V was pared by 4 bases and J by 9 bases, with 14 bases between. The CDR3 covers 12 residues. The CDR3 reads CASSRQVTVQYF. CDR3 bases: TGTGCCAGCAGCCGACAGGTTACGGTGCAGTACTTC.

The chain recombines TRBV19 with TRBJ2-5; D may be TRBD1 (5 bases). With 5 bases removed from V and 4 bases from J, the gap between germline ends came to 11 bases. From germline, CDR1 is LNHDA and CDR2 SQIVND (reference sequence). CDR3 length: 13 amino acids. This chain's CDR3 is CASSVTRGETQYF. The CDR3, as DNA: TGTGCCAGTAGTGTAACAAGGGGAGAGACCCAGTACTTC.

The chain employs TRBV30 and TRBJ1-3; D uncertain. Trimming pared 8 bases from V and 0 bases from J, leaving 17 bases between. Germline V gene sequence: CDR1 GTSNPN, CDR2 SVGIG (reference sequence). This CDR3 region has 15 residues. DNA for the CDR3: TGTGCCAGCTTTTTTTCCCCTTACTCTGGAAACACCATATATTTT. Its protein is CASFFSPYSGNTIYF.